Shown below are 32 T cell receptor beta chains from a single sample sequenced in a study of cytomegalovirus exposure and HLA in healthy donors. PCR used 60 Vbeta primers and 13 Jbeta primers. Produced via immunoSEQ multiplex PCR; TCRdb's table is partial and in-frame only. The repertoire consists of under 110,000 clones, with around 80% occurring once and the leading ten covering about 2.5%. Specimen: PBMCs. The receptor set was obtained from a man aged 40-50 years in good health and CMV-seronegative.

This clone was counted only a few times. This chain uses TRBV5-4 with TRBJ2-7; the match to TRBD1 covers 9 bases. V was pared by 4 bases and J by 3 bases, with 8 bases of the junction left unmatched. Looked up from germline, CDR1 is SGHNT and CDR2 is YYREEE (reference sequence). CDR3 length: 15 amino acids. The DNA for the CDR3 is TGTGCCAGCAGCAATTTGGGACAGGGCTTCTACGAGCAGTACTTC. It yields the protein CASSNLGQGFYEQYF.

V is TRBV27 and J is TRBJ2-7, with D possibly TRBD2 on 5 matching bases. Germline CDR1 and CDR2: MNHEY and SMNVEV (reference sequence). This CDR3 spans 14 amino acids. The V end was cut by 5 bases, the J end by 2 bases, with 13 bases between. The CDR3 DNA sequence: TGTGCCAGCAGTACTGGCGGGTTTCCCTACGAGCAGTACTTC. It encodes CASSTGGFPYEQYF.

This clone came up a few times. The chain carries TRBV11-2 and TRBJ2-2; 9 bases are a match to TRBD1. Germline values: CDR1 SGHAT, CDR2 FQNNGV. The V gene end was trimmed by 6 bases and the J gene end by 3 bases; junction bases not matched to a gene: 8. This CDR3 has 16 residues. Here the CDR3 reads CASSRRQGGYTGELFF. The CDR3 DNA is TGTGCCAGCAGTCGTCGACAGGGGGGGTACACCGGGGAGCTGTTTTTT.

In DNA, the CDR3 is TGTGCCAGCAGCTATAGTGGGGGACAGGGTTCATCTAACTATGGCTACACCTTC. Its translation is CASSYSGGQGSSNYGYTF. The V and J genes are TRBV7-2 and TRBJ1-2, with 9 bases identical to TRBD1. V shed 4 bases, J shed 0 bases, and the junction held 12 bases outside the gene matches. This CDR3 contains 18 residues. Germline CDR1 and CDR2: SGHTA and FQGNSA.

This clone was counted a few times. The chain joins TRBV25-1 to TRBJ1-1, with 12 positions matching TRBD1. Unmatched junction bases numbered 5, after V lost 4 bases and J lost 5 bases. From germline, CDR1 is MGHDK and CDR2 SYGVNS. There are 15 residues in the CDR3. The chain's CDR3 is CASSGDRGRGTEAFF. DNA for the CDR3: TGTGCCAGCAGTGGGGACAGGGGGCGCGGAACTGAAGCTTTCTTT.

The chain couples TRBV7-2 to TRBJ1-2; 7 nucleotides agree with TRBD1. J was trimmed by 0 bases and V by 5 bases; bases with no gene match: 12. There are 17 residues in the CDR3. Germline V lookup: CDR1 SGHTA, CDR2 FQGNSA. The CDR3 loop reads CASSQEQGSLANYGYTF. The DNA for the CDR3 is TGTGCCAGCAGCCAAGAACAGGGGTCCCTAGCTAACTATGGCTACACCTTC.

Comments on this clone: Other DNA sequences in the sample encode the same CDR3. The rearrangement uses TRBV4-2 and TRBJ2-7; a possible D gene is TRBD1 (6 bases). Germline V gives CDR1 LGHNA, CDR2 YNFKEQ. Trimming pared 1 base from V and 0 bases from J, leaving 10 bases between. This CDR3 is 15 amino acids long. CDR3 loop: CASSQGLDSSYEQYF. The DNA of the CDR3 is TGTGCCAGCAGCCAAGGTTTGGACAGCTCCTACGAGCAGTACTTC.

The V call is TRBV7-3, the J call TRBJ2-7; possible D gene TRBD1, 5 bases. Trimming pared 2 bases from V and 3 bases from J, leaving 11 bases between. CDR3 length: 14 residues. The germline CDR1 and CDR2 sequences are SGHTA and FQGTGA. This chain's CDR3 is CASSLEAGNYEQYF. Here the CDR3 DNA reads TGTGCCAGCAGCTTAGAGGCAGGGAACTACGAGCAGTACTTC.

This clone was counted between two and nine times. The rearrangement uses TRBV19 and TRBJ1-2; 9 bases match TRBD1. This CDR3 has 15 residues. The V gene's germline CDR1 is LNHDA and CDR2 SQIVND (reference sequence). With 9 bases clipped from V and 2 bases from J, the junction kept 10 bases outside the gene matches. This CDR3 reads CASETGGSGNYGYTF. For the CDR3, the DNA is TGTGCCAGCGAGACAGGGGGTAGTGGCAACTATGGCTACACCTTC.

The chain uses TRBV7-2 and TRBJ1-4; tentative D call: TRBD1 (5 bases). The CDR3 is 15 amino acids. The V end was cut by 4 bases, the J end by 5 bases, with 14 bases between. Germline CDR1 SGHTA, CDR2 FQGNSA. The CDR3 DNA reads TGTGCCAGCAGCTCCCAGGGATATGCGAATGAAAAACTGTTTTTT. Translating gives CASSSQGYANEKLFF.

The V call is TRBV6-1, the J call TRBJ2-7; D possibly corresponds to TRBD1 (6 bases). Germline V gene sequence: CDR1 MNHNS, CDR2 SASEGT. V was shortened by 1 base and J by 2 bases, with 18 bases between the two germline ends. The CDR3 runs to 17 residues. This CDR3 is CASSEDWRTEFTYEQYF. CDR3 DNA: TGTGCCAGCAGTGAAGATTGGAGGACAGAATTCACCTACGAGCAGTACTTC.

This clone was detected a few times. This chain links TRBV18 with TRBJ1-3; no definite D call. V shed 2 bases and J shed 0 bases, with 8 bases lying between them. The CDR3 contains 15 residues. Germline V gene sequence: CDR1 KGHSH, CDR2 LQKENI. This chain's CDR3 is CASSPADNSGNTIYF. The DNA of the CDR3 is TGTGCCAGCTCACCAGCGGATAACTCTGGAAACACCATATATTTT.

The chain joins TRBV2 to TRBJ2-3; D perhaps matches TRBD2 (6 bases). The germline gives CDR1 SNHLY, CDR2 FYNNEI. V was shortened by 5 bases and J by 6 bases, with 21 bases between the two germline ends. The CDR3 consists of 16 residues. The CDR3 region has the DNA TGTGCCAGCAGTCCAAAGGGGAGTTGGACTATCGATACGCAGTATTTT. Protein: CASSPKGSWTIDTQYF.

This clone was seen a handful of times. Other DNA sequences in the sample encode the same CDR3. V gene TRBV7-9 combines with J gene TRBJ1-6, with a tentative D call TRBD1 (6 bases). Germline assignment: CDR1 SEHNR and CDR2 FQNEAQ (reference sequence). The CDR3 runs 14 residues. Trimming took 5 bases from V and 6 from J, leaving 11 bases between them. The CDR3 protein is CASSPGQSNSPLHF. The CDR3 DNA is TGTGCCAGCAGCCCCGGACAGAGTAATTCACCCCTCCACTTT.

This clone was detected only a few times. The chain recombines TRBV6-1 with TRBJ2-5; 8 nucleotides agree with TRBD1. CDR3 length: 14 residues. The V segment lost 6 bases and the J segment 4 bases; nucleotides outside the gene matches: 7. Germline V lookup: CDR1 MNHNS, CDR2 SASEGT. The CDR3 DNA follows: TGTGCCAGCAGCGTTGGACAGGGACGAGAGACCCAGTACTTC. This sequence encodes CASSVGQGRETQYF.

V and J are TRBV6-4 and TRBJ2-3, with unresolved D. The CDR3 contains 14 residues. Between the trimmed V and J ends, which lost 3 bases and 0 bases, there was a span of 7 bases. Germline lookup yields CDR1 MRHNA and CDR2 SNTAGT. CDR3 protein: CASSELASTDTQYF. CDR3 DNA: TGTGCCAGCAGTGAATTAGCTAGCACAGATACGCAGTATTTT.

The chain couples TRBV5-1 to TRBJ2-2, with 8 bases fitting TRBD1. Germline CDR1 and CDR2: SGHRS and YFSETQ. The J segment lost 6 bases and the V segment lost 5 bases, leaving 9 bases of the junction unmatched. This CDR3 has 15 residues. In DNA, the CDR3 is TGCGCCAGCAGTCCCCAACAGGGGGAGGCCGGGGAGCTGTTTTTT. Encoded protein: CASSPQQGEAGELFF.

The chain employs TRBV5-4 and TRBJ1-2; 8 positions agree with TRBD1. The trim removed 1 base at V and 3 bases at J, leaving 8 bases unmatched. Germline V gene lookup returns CDR1 SGHNT and CDR2 YYREEE (reference sequence). The CDR3 consists of 16 residues. The CDR3 reads CASSLSTGGSYYGYTF. The CDR3 DNA sequence: TGTGCCAGCAGCTTGTCCACAGGGGGGTCTTACTATGGCTACACCTTC.

The chain has TRBV2 and TRBJ2-2, with 7 bases that match TRBD2. The V and J ends lost 8 bases and 5 bases, in that order; junction bases with no gene match: 11. The CDR3 has 15 amino acids. The V gene's germline CDR1 is SNHLY and CDR2 FYNNEI. CDR3 nucleotides: TGTGCCAGCCGGTTCCTTTCCGGGGGGACCGGGGAGCTGTTTTTT. Protein sequence: CASRFLSGGTGELFF.

J is TRBJ2-7 and V is TRBV19, with 7 bases lining up with TRBD1. Germline CDR1 LNHDA, CDR2 SQIVND (reference sequence). The CDR3 consists of 15 residues. The V gene end was trimmed by 5 bases and the J gene end by 3 bases; junction bases not matched to a gene: 10. CDR3 nucleotide sequence: TGTGCCAGTAGTTTCTCACCCGGGACAGACTACGAGCAGTACTTC. Translation gives CASSFSPGTDYEQYF.

J is TRBJ2-7 and V is TRBV7-9, with a possible D match to TRBD1 (6 bases). The CDR3 covers 13 residues. CDR1 SEHNR and CDR2 FQNEAQ come from the germline V gene (reference sequence). Deletions cut 5 bases from V and 3 bases from J, with 11 bases between. This CDR3 reads CASSRTGSYEQYF. The CDR3 region has the DNA TGTGCCAGCAGCCGAACAGGGAGCTACGAGCAGTACTTC.

The chain is built from TRBV2 and TRBJ1-1; D might be TRBD1 (6 bases). The germline V and J ends were trimmed by 5 bases and 8 bases, with 15 bases remaining between them. This CDR3 is built from 13 residues. CDR1 and CDR2 from the germline V gene are SNHLY and FYNNEI. The CDR3 here is CASSSIRTGEAFF. The DNA of the CDR3 is TGTGCCAGCAGTTCGATACGAACAGGGGAAGCTTTCTTT.

V usage is TRBV2 and J usage is TRBJ1-6, with 8 positions matching TRBD1. Germline V gives CDR1 SNHLY, CDR2 FYNNEI. The CDR3 is made up of 16 amino acids. J lost 5 bases, V lost 11 bases, and 14 bases had no gene match. The DNA for the CDR3 is TGTGCCTCCGCTCGGGACAGGTTTGGGGATAATTCACCCCTCCACTTT. Amino acids: CASARDRFGDNSPLHF.

The V call is TRBV4-2, the J call TRBJ2-5, with no clear D. The CDR3 loop spans 14 amino acids. The germline gives CDR1 LGHNA, CDR2 YNFKEQ. Trimming cost V 0 bases and J 5 bases, with 10 bases left between them. For the CDR3, the DNA is TGTGCCAGCAGCCAAGAGCCGGGTGAGGAGACCCAGTACTTC. Its translation is CASSQEPGEETQYF.

This clone was seen a few times. In nucleotides, the CDR3 is TGTGCCAGCAGCTTAGTAAGCGGGGGGGCCAGGAATGAGCAGTTCTTC. Translated: CASSLVSGGARNEQFF. The chain has TRBV7-8 and TRBJ2-1; 10 nucleotides align to TRBD2. J was trimmed by 7 bases and V by 1 base; bases with no gene match: 7. There are 16 residues in the CDR3. Germline CDR1 SGHVS, CDR2 FQNEAQ.

The genes are TRBV7-9 and TRBJ2-5, with 11 bases fitting TRBD1. In germline, CDR1 is SEHNR, CDR2 FQNEAQ (reference sequence). There are 16 residues in the CDR3. Losses at the gene ends were 5 bases for V and 3 bases for J; bases not matched to a gene: 8. Here the CDR3 DNA reads TGTGCCAGCAGCCCACGAGGGGGACAGGGGGAAGAGACCCAGTACTTC. Translating it yields CASSPRGGQGEETQYF.

The rearrangement joins TRBV2 to TRBJ1-1; 8 bases match TRBD1. V was clipped by 9 bases and J by 2 bases; unmatched bases: 17. The germline V gene encodes CDR1 SNHLY and CDR2 FYNNEI. The CDR3 contains 17 residues. CDR3 nucleotides: TGTGCCAGGCGTTACTATTCAGGGGGCGCGGATAACACTGAAGCTTTCTTT. Its protein is CARRYYSGGADNTEAFF. The full variable domain, completed using reference TRBV2 and TRBJ1-1, is EPEVTQTPSHQVTQMGQEVILRCVPISNHLYFYWYRQILGQKVEFLVSFYNNEISEKSEIFDDQFSVERPDGSNFTLKIRSTKLEDSAMYFCARRYYSGGADNTEAFFGQGTRLTVV.

The chain has TRBV4-1 and TRBJ1-2; 7 bases line up with TRBD1. The CDR3 runs to 16 residues. From germline, CDR1 is MGHRA and CDR2 YSYEKL. With V trimmed by 4 bases and J by 4 bases, 12 bases remained unmatched. DNA of the CDR3: TGCGCCAGCAGCCGTACACCCGGGACAGACCTCTATGGCTACACCTTC. As protein: CASSRTPGTDLYGYTF.

This chain joins TRBV9 and TRBJ2-7, with a possible D match to TRBD2 (5 bases). Germline V gene data show CDR1 as SGDLS and CDR2 as YYNGEE. The germline V and J ends were trimmed by 0 bases and 6 bases, with 10 bases remaining between them. The CDR3 spans 13 residues. In DNA form, the CDR3 reads TGTGCCAGCAGCGTAGGTGAGGGTACCGAGCAGTACTTC. Encoded protein: CASSVGEGTEQYF.

V gene TRBV7-9 combines with J gene TRBJ2-2; no definite D call. Germline CDR1 SEHNR, CDR2 FQNEAQ (reference sequence). V was pared by 0 bases and J by 7 bases, with 6 bases between. CDR3 size: 13 residues. CDR3 sequence reads: CASSLAPVGELFF. CDR3 nucleotides: TGTGCCAGCAGCTTAGCCCCTGTCGGGGAGCTGTTTTTT.

CDR3: CASSMREQGNYGYTF. CDR3 bases: TGTGCCAGCAGCATGAGGGAGCAAGGCAACTATGGCTACACCTTC. J is TRBJ1-2 and V is TRBV4-2; D is undetermined. The CDR3 is 15 residues long. The V gene's germline CDR1 is LGHNA and CDR2 YNFKEQ. V lost 5 bases and J lost 2, with 15 bases in between.

CDR3 loop: CASSTQGGDNNEQFF. In DNA, the CDR3 is TGTGCCAGCAGCACCCAGGGAGGCGATAACAATGAGCAGTTCTTC. The rearrangement joins TRBV7-6 to TRBJ2-1, with TRBD2 as a possible D gene (6 bases). V lost 5 bases, J lost 5 bases, and 16 bases lay in between. The CDR3 covers 15 residues. The V gene's germline CDR1 is SGHVS and CDR2 FNYEAQ.